A single sample is the source of the 2 T cell receptor beta chains below, sequenced in a study of monozygotic twins with inflammatory bowel disease. Using the 5' RACE reads, TCRdb records one entry per CDR3 protein without DNA. Across about 380,000 distinct CDR3 sequences, the top ten clones capture roughly 2.6% of the sample. Sequenced sample: blood. All receptors derive from a human donor with ulcerative colitis or Crohn's disease, or a healthy co-twin of an affected twin (not recorded which).

The chain joins TRBV12-3 or TRBV12-4 to TRBJ1-1. The CDR3 has 14 residues. This CDR3 is CASSLDIKNTEAFF.

This CDR3 is CASRNRTSQETQYF. The V and J genes are TRBV6-2 or TRBV6-3 and TRBJ2-5; TCRdb picks TRBD2, but there is no DNA to check that call. The CDR3 loop spans 14 amino acids. CDR1 is MNHEY and CDR2 is SVGEGT in the germline V gene.